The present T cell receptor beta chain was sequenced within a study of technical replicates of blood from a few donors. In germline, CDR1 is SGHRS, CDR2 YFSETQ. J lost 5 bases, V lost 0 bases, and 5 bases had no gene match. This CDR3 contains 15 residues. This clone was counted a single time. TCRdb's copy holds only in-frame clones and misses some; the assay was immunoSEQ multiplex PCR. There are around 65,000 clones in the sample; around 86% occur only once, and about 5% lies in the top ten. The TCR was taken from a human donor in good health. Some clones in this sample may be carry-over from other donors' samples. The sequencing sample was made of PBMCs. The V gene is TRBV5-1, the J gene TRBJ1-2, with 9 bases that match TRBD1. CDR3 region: CASSLETGGQYGYTF. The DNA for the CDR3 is TGCGCCAGCAGCTTGGAGACAGGGGGACAGTATGGCTACACCTTC.